This T cell receptor (beta chain) originates from a study of blood T cell repertoires in COVID-19. Clones were sequenced by immunoSEQ multiplex PCR, and TCRdb holds only the in-frame ones, with some missing. The profile shows hundreds of thousands of clones, approximately 90% of them singletons. The V segment lost 10 bases and the J segment 2 bases; nucleotides outside the gene matches: 2. Germline V CDR1 and CDR2: MNHEY, SVGAGI. The CDR3 runs 12 residues. This study enrolled people aged roughly 18 to 90 from approximately 24 US geographic areas. This TCR derives from a woman aged 25-40 years who had recovered from COVID-19. The chain couples TRBV6-5 to TRBJ1-2, with TRBD1 matching 9 bases. Sequencing was carried out using PBMCs or T cells enriched from blood (not recorded which). The CDR3 nucleotides are TGTGCCACCGGGACAGGGAACTATGGCTACACCTTC. Protein sequence: CATGTGNYGYTF.